Below are 30 T cell receptor beta chains sequenced from a single sample in a study of cytomegalovirus exposure and HLA in healthy donors. The primer mix had 60 Vbeta and 13 Jbeta primers. Sequencing used immunoSEQ multiplex PCR; TCRdb keeps in-frame clones, though not all of them. In the table there are about 85,000 clones, 80% of which are singletons. The sequenced sample was PBMCs. The receptors here all came from a man aged 45-65 years in good health and CMV-seropositive.

The chain uses TRBV4-1 and TRBJ2-7, with D perhaps TRBD1 (6 bases). CDR1 and CDR2 from the germline V gene are MGHRA and YSYEKL. This CDR3 comprises 13 residues. V was clipped by 8 bases and J by 3 bases, with 14 bases between them. CDR3 DNA: TGCGCCAGCTCTCAGGGGACCGGCTACGAGCAGTACTTC. It is translated as CASSQGTGYEQYF.

The chain links TRBV5-5 to TRBJ2-2; 7 positions agree with TRBD2. From germline, CDR1 is SGHKS and CDR2 YYEKEE (reference sequence). There are 13 residues in the CDR3. J was trimmed by 4 bases and V by 5 bases; bases with no gene match: 2. The DNA of the CDR3 is TGTGCCAGCAGGCGGACTAGCACCGGGGAGCTGTTTTTT. It is translated as CASRRTSTGELFF.

This chain connects TRBV29-1 to TRBJ2-5; D is perhaps TRBD1 (6 bases). The DNA end lines up better with TRBJ2-7; the J call may be wrong. The CDR3 has 14 amino acids. CDR1 is SQVTM and CDR2 is ANQGSEA in the germline V gene. The CDR3 DNA sequence: TGCAGCGTTGGGGCCGGGACATCTTCCTACGAGCAGTACTTC. This sequence encodes CSVGAGTSSYEQYF.

The chain carries TRBV25-1 and TRBJ1-1; TRBD1 is a possible D gene (5 bases). Deletions cut 6 bases from V and 2 bases from J, with 10 bases between. Germline-derived CDR1 and CDR2 are MGHDK and SYGVNS. CDR3 length: 13 residues. The CDR3 protein is CASRTTENTEAFF. The CDR3 DNA sequence: TGTGCCAGCAGGACGACAGAAAACACTGAAGCTTTCTTT. Drawing the rest from reference TRBV25-1 and TRBJ1-1, the complete variable domain is EADIYQTPRYLVIGTGKKITLECSQTMGHDKMYWYQQDPGMELHLIHYSYGVNSTEKGDLSSESTVSRIRTEHFPLTLESARPSHTSQYLCASRTTENTEAFFGQGTRLTVV.

The CDR3 reads CASSATGGRYEQYF. The CDR3, as DNA: TGTGCCAGCAGTGCCACAGGGGGCCGTTACGAGCAGTACTTC. The chain recombines TRBV27 with TRBJ2-7, with 9 nucleotides matching TRBD1. This CDR3 contains 14 residues. Trimming removed 5 bases from V and 4 bases from J; junction bases left unmatched: 6. CDR1 and CDR2 from the germline V gene are MNHEY and SMNVEV (reference sequence).

In the case of this clone: Different DNA sequences within this sample yield the same CDR3. The chain joins TRBV30 to TRBJ2-7; possibly TRBD1 for D (6 bases). CDR1 and CDR2 from the germline V gene are GTSNPN and SVGIG (reference sequence). This CDR3 is 15 amino acids long. Trimming removed 2 bases from V and 7 bases from J, with 21 bases in between. DNA for the CDR3: TGTGCCTGGAGTAAGGGGGAGACGCCCTATTATGAGCAGTACTTC. Its translation is CAWSKGETPYYEQYF.

Notes on this clone: Sequence at one end of the junction differs from germline and may be a read error. The CDR3 loop reads CASRETRTSGPGGCNF. DNA for the CDR3: TGTGCCAGCAGGGAAACCCGGACTAGCGGGCCCGGGGGGTGTAACTTC. The chain uses TRBV2 and TRBJ2-5, with 11 bases matching TRBD2. The CDR3 runs 16 residues. Germline V CDR1 and CDR2: SNHLY, FYNNEI.

This clone was seen a few times. CDR3 amino acids: CASSTYRIAYQETQYF. CDR3 bases: TGTGCCAGCAGCACTTACCGGATAGCGTACCAAGAGACCCAGTACTTC. The chain links TRBV7-9 to TRBJ2-5; a possible D gene is TRBD2 (5 bases). CDR3 length: 16 residues. Germline V gene lookup returns CDR1 SEHNR and CDR2 FQNEAQ (reference sequence). V dropped 5 bases and J dropped 0 bases, with 16 bases sitting between them.

The rearrangement links TRBV30 to TRBJ1-4, with 8 bases that match TRBD1. The ends lost 4 bases at V and 0 bases at J; junction bases unmatched: 10. The V gene's germline CDR1 is GTSNPN and CDR2 SVGIG (reference sequence). The CDR3 covers 17 residues. CDR3 DNA sequence: TGTGCCTGGACCCCGGGGACAGGCCGTACAACTAATGAAAAACTGTTTTTT. This encodes CAWTPGTGRTTNEKLFF.

In its sample, this clone was seen many times. This rearrangement joins TRBV6-6 to TRBJ2-1; TRBD2 matches at 8 bases. V dropped 6 bases and J dropped 9; count of bases not matched to a gene: 7. The CDR3 has 13 residues. In germline, CDR1 is MNHNY, CDR2 SVGAGI (reference sequence). CDR3 amino acids: CASRGGLVGEQFF. As DNA, the CDR3 is TGTGCCAGCAGAGGGGGACTAGTGGGTGAGCAGTTCTTC.

The table lists this clone with a few counts. The V gene is TRBV6-1, the J gene TRBJ2-7; 11 nucleotides match TRBD2. Germline loops: CDR1 MNHNS, CDR2 SASEGT. Trimming took 6 bases from V and 2 from J; bases not matched to a gene: 3. The CDR3 runs 14 residues. The CDR3 sequence: CASSGLAGAYEQYF. In nucleotides, the CDR3 is TGTGCCAGCAGCGGACTAGCGGGTGCCTACGAGCAGTACTTC.

This clone appeared once. A read error may produce the germline difference seen at one junction end. The chain links TRBV7-9 to TRBJ1-5, with D hard to call. CDR3 length: 15 residues. Germline loops: CDR1 SEHNR, CDR2 FQNEAQ (reference sequence). This chain's CDR3 is CSSSLEGVDGQPQHF. The CDR3 DNA follows: TGTTCCAGCAGCTTAGAGGGAGTGGACGGTCAGCCCCAGCATTTT.

This chain joins TRBV15 and TRBJ2-5, with 10 bases matching TRBD1. Germline-derived CDR1 and CDR2 are LNHNV and YYDKDF (reference sequence). The V gene end was trimmed by 5 bases and the J gene end by 5 bases; junction bases not matched to a gene: 8. CDR3 length: 15 amino acids. This CDR3 is CATSGYDRGHETQYF. Written as DNA, the CDR3 is TGTGCCACCAGCGGATACGACAGGGGGCACGAGACCCAGTACTTC.

This clone is a singleton in its sample. Germline is not matched at one junction end, which may reflect a read error. The J gene is TRBJ2-6, the V gene TRBV9; a weak D match, TRBD1 (5 bases). The CDR3 spans 13 residues. Germline CDR1 is SGDLS and CDR2 is YYNGEE. In nucleotides, the CDR3 is TGTGCCAGCAGCAACTCTGGGGCCAACGGCCTGACTTTC. The encoded protein is CASSNSGANGLTF.

This chain connects TRBV5-1 to TRBJ2-7, with D possibly matching TRBD2 (7 bases). The CDR3 spans 13 residues. Deletions cut 1 base from V and 8 bases from J, with 13 bases between. CDR1 and CDR2 from the germline V gene are SGHRS and YFSETQ. CDR3 nucleotide sequence: TGCGCCAGCAGCTTGATGGGGGGGCAGCAGCAGTACTTC. Encoded protein: CASSLMGGQQQYF. Combining the CDR3 with reference TRBV5-1 and TRBJ2-7 gives the whole variable domain KAGVTQTPRYLIKTRGQQVTLSCSPISGHRSVSWYQQTPGQGLQFLFEYFSETQRNKGNFPGRFSGRQFSNSRSEMNVSTLELGDSALYLCASSLMGGQQQYFGPGTRLTVT.

The V and J genes are TRBV4-1 and TRBJ2-7, with 8 bases identical to TRBD2. Per the germline V gene, CDR1 is MGHRA and CDR2 is YSYEKL. This CDR3 contains 14 residues. J was trimmed by 3 bases and V by 4 bases; bases with no gene match: 5. The CDR3 coding sequence is TGCGCCAGCAGCCTTAGCGGGATGAGCTACGAGCAGTACTTC. Its protein is CASSLSGMSYEQYF.

The chain combines TRBV7-6 with TRBJ1-1, with 8 bases aligning to TRBD1. CDR3 length: 15 amino acids. Germline V lookup: CDR1 SGHVS, CDR2 FNYEAQ. Losses at the gene ends were 1 base for V and 2 bases for J; bases not matched to a gene: 3. Written as DNA, the CDR3 is TGTGCCAGCAGCTTAGTACAGGGGGAAAACACTGAAGCTTTCTTT. Protein sequence: CASSLVQGENTEAFF. The complete variable domain, with remaining parts taken from reference TRBV7-6 and TRBJ1-1, reads GAGVSQSPRYKVTKRGQDVALRCDPISGHVSLYWYRQALGQGPEFLTYFNYEAQQDKSGLPNDRFSAERPEGSISTLTIQRTEQRDSAMYRCASSLVQGENTEAFFGQGTRLTVV.

The rearrangement links TRBV5-1 to TRBJ1-4; D may be TRBD1 (6 bases). Germline V gives CDR1 SGHRS, CDR2 YFSETQ. V was cut by 0 bases and J by 0 bases, with 9 bases left in between. The CDR3 sequence is 16 residues long. CDR3 protein: CASSLARGATNEKLFF. In nucleotides, the CDR3 is TGCGCCAGCAGCTTGGCCAGGGGTGCAACTAATGAAAAACTGTTTTTT.

The chain recombines TRBV25-1 with TRBJ1-2; 9 bases are shared with TRBD1. V lost 5 bases and J lost 6; bases outside the gene matches: 10. Germline V lookup: CDR1 MGHDK, CDR2 SYGVNS. The CDR3 has 15 residues. CDR3 in DNA: TGTGCCAGCAGTTCTCCCGGGACAGGGACAAATGGCTACACCTTC. Translated: CASSSPGTGTNGYTF.

This clone was observed a handful of times. The V and J genes are TRBV5-1 and TRBJ1-6; D ambiguous. Trimming took 1 base from V and 5 from J, leaving 10 bases between them. The CDR3 spans 15 residues. From germline, CDR1 is SGHRS and CDR2 YFSETQ. CDR3 protein: CASSLIVGDNSPLHF. Here the CDR3 DNA reads TGCGCCAGCAGCTTGATTGTGGGAGATAATTCACCCCTCCACTTT. The variable domain in full, completed from reference TRBV5-1 and TRBJ1-6, reads KAGVTQTPRYLIKTRGQQVTLSCSPISGHRSVSWYQQTPGQGLQFLFEYFSETQRNKGNFPGRFSGRQFSNSRSEMNVSTLELGDSALYLCASSLIVGDNSPLHFGNGTRLTVT.

The V gene is TRBV6-1, the J gene TRBJ2-7; tentative D call: TRBD2 (5 bases). The CDR3 runs 13 residues. The germline gives CDR1 MNHNS, CDR2 SASEGT. Trimming removed 1 base from V and 6 bases from J, with 10 bases in between. The chain's CDR3 is CASSEGRSREQYF. The CDR3 coding sequence is TGTGCCAGCAGTGAAGGGAGGAGCCGCGAGCAGTACTTC.

The chain carries TRBV10-3 and TRBJ1-1; perhaps TRBD1 as D (6 bases). V was clipped by 3 bases and J by 2 bases, with 7 bases between them. The germline V gene encodes CDR1 ENHRY and CDR2 SYGVKD. This CDR3 is 13 amino acids long. In DNA form, the CDR3 reads TGTGCCATCAGTGAACAGGGAAACACTGAAGCTTTCTTT. This sequence encodes CAISEQGNTEAFF.

The chain is built from TRBV11-2 and TRBJ1-6, with 7 positions matching TRBD1. V lost 5 bases, J lost 9 bases, and 7 bases stayed unmatched. The length of the CDR3 is 14 residues. In germline, CDR1 is SGHAT, CDR2 FQNNGV. Written as DNA, the CDR3 is TGTGCCAGCAGCGCCGACAGGGTTATTTCACCCCTCCACTTT. Its translation: CASSADRVISPLHF.

CDR3 coding DNA: TGTGCCAGCAGCTCAACAGGACTAGGAGGTGAGCAGTTCTTC. Translated, it gives CASSSTGLGGEQFF. J is TRBJ2-1 and V is TRBV7-3; 7 bases line up with TRBD2. J was trimmed by 9 bases and V by 4 bases; bases with no gene match: 9. This CDR3 spans 14 amino acids. The V gene's germline CDR1 is SGHTA and CDR2 FQGTGA.

This clone was seen more than once but under ten times. The chain links TRBV5-6 to TRBJ2-3; 10 bases match TRBD2. The V segment lost 6 bases and the J segment 7 bases; nucleotides outside the gene matches: 11. Germline V gene data show CDR1 as SGHDT and CDR2 as YYEEEE. There are 15 residues in the CDR3. The CDR3 is CASTLGSGRAYTQYF. The CDR3 DNA sequence: TGTGCCAGCACCCTGGGGAGCGGGAGGGCCTATACGCAGTATTTT.

V and J are TRBV19 and TRBJ2-7; 15 nucleotides agree with TRBD2. CDR1 and CDR2 from the germline V gene are LNHDA and SQIVND (reference sequence). CDR3 length: 16 residues. V gave up 8 bases and J gave up 2 bases; unmatched junction bases: 7. The CDR3 spells CASSSGTSGRPYEQYF. The CDR3 DNA follows: TGTGCCAGTTCCTCCGGGACTAGCGGGAGGCCCTACGAGCAGTACTTC.

J is TRBJ2-1 and V is TRBV13; tentatively, D is TRBD1 (6 bases). Trimming removed 4 bases at V and 9 bases at J, with 13 bases between. Germline values: CDR1 PRHDT, CDR2 FYEKMQ (reference sequence). This CDR3 has 13 residues. The CDR3 protein is CASSYQTGTEQFF. CDR3 nucleotides: TGTGCCAGCAGCTACCAAACAGGGACTGAGCAGTTCTTC.

The V gene is TRBV5-1, the J gene TRBJ2-2; 7 bases fit TRBD1. The V gene end was trimmed by 3 bases and the J gene end by 5 bases; junction bases not matched to a gene: 7. Germline assignment: CDR1 SGHRS and CDR2 YFSETQ. CDR3 length: 15 amino acids. CDR3 sequence reads: CASSYSGTETGELFF. The CDR3 region has the DNA TGCGCCAGCAGCTACTCCGGGACAGAGACCGGGGAGCTGTTTTTT.

V is TRBV5-6 and J is TRBJ2-7, with 9 bases matching TRBD1. The length of the CDR3 is 15 residues. Germline assignment: CDR1 SGHDT and CDR2 YYEEEE. Germline trimming cut 4 bases from V and 1 base from J; bases unmatched to any gene: 6. CDR3 in DNA: TGTGCCAGCAGCCCCCGGACAGGGGTGTCCTACGAGCAGTACTTC. Protein product: CASSPRTGVSYEQYF. The whole variable domain, filled in from reference TRBV5-6 and TRBJ2-7, reads DAGVTQSPTHLIKTRGQQVTLRCSPKSGHDTVSWYQQALGQGPQFIFQYYEEEERQRGNFPDRFSGHQFPNYSSELNVNALLLGDSALYLCASSPRTGVSYEQYFGPGTRLTVT.

The chain recombines TRBV7-2 with TRBJ2-3; 13 bases map to TRBD2. The germline V gene encodes CDR1 SGHTA and CDR2 FQGNSA. The CDR3 is 15 residues long. V shed 7 bases and J 4 bases; nucleotides not matched to a gene: 5. The CDR3 DNA is TGTGCCAGCAACTATGGACTAGCGGGGGCAGATACGCAGTATTTT. This gives the protein CASNYGLAGADTQYF.